Shown below are 25 T cell receptor beta chains from a single sample sequenced in a study of T cells in Graves' hyperthyroidism and ophthalmopathy. The source material, RNA transcripts, was used to amplify TCR beta CDR3 regions. TCR CDR3 underwent first-round RT-PCR with the HTBI primer set. TCRdb reprocessed the multiplex PCR reads with MiXCR, giving one entry per CDR3 protein. The repertoire holds more than 300,000 distinct CDR3 sequences, about 18% seen once, with around 40% in the top ten. Sequenced sample: blood. The receptors shown here come from a man younger than 35 with Graves' ophthalmopathy.

This clonotype was detected many times. CDR3 nucleotides: TGTGCCAGCAGTGGTAGCGGGGGGGACTACGAGCAGTACTTC. Residues: CASSGSGGDYEQYF. This chain connects TRBV4-2 to TRBJ2-7; 11 bases are a match to TRBD2. CDR3 length equals 14 residues. V shed 6 bases and J 3 bases; nucleotides not matched to a gene: 4. CDR1 is LGHNA, CDR2 YNFKEQ, per germline.

This clonotype was found many times. J is TRBJ2-1 and V is TRBV3-1; the match to TRBD2 covers 8 bases. Looked up from germline, CDR1 is LGHDT and CDR2 is YNNKEL (reference sequence). V was pared by 0 bases and J by 4 bases, with 2 bases of the junction left unmatched. CDR3 length: 15 residues. The CDR3 sequence: CASSQDLAGYNEQFF. Here the CDR3 DNA reads TGTGCCAGCAGCCAAGACCTAGCGGGTTACAATGAGCAGTTCTTC.

The rearrangement links TRBV27 to TRBJ1-5; a weak D match, TRBD1 (5 bases). Germline CDR1 MNHEY, CDR2 SMNVEV (reference sequence). V gave up 6 bases and J gave up 10 bases, with 13 bases separating them. The CDR3 covers 12 residues. As DNA, the CDR3 is TGTGCCAGCAGCCCGAAATGGGGCCCCCAGCATTTT. As protein: CASSPKWGPQHF.

CDR3 sequence (DNA): TGTGCCAGCAGTTTAGGGACAGGGGGAGGGGATACGCAGTATTTT. The encoded protein is CASSLGTGGGDTQYF. This chain links TRBV27 with TRBJ2-3, with 11 bases matching TRBD1. Per germline, CDR1 MNHEY and CDR2 SMNVEV (reference sequence). The trim removed 2 bases at V and 6 bases at J, leaving 4 bases unmatched. There are 15 residues in the CDR3.

This clonotype has ten or more counts. The chain combines TRBV6-1 with TRBJ2-2; D is perhaps TRBD1 or TRBD2 (5 bases each). The ends were cut back, 11 bases at V and 3 bases at J, with 16 bases in the middle. CDR3 length equals 14 residues. CDR1 MNHNS and CDR2 SASEGT come from the germline V gene. The CDR3 region is CAGARTHDTGELFF. The CDR3 bases are TGTGCCGGGGCCCGGACTCATGACACCGGGGAGCTGTTTTTT.

CDR3 coding DNA: TGTGCCAGCAGCCGACAGGGGAACCCTTCTGGAAACACCATATATTTT. Its translation is CASSRQGNPSGNTIYF. This chain uses TRBV7-9 with TRBJ1-3; 8 bases align to TRBD1. The V gene's germline CDR1 is SEHNR and CDR2 FQNEAQ (reference sequence). V trimming: 5 bases; J trimming: 1 base; junction bases outside the gene matches: 7. CDR3 length: 16 amino acids.

This clonotype has a count of ten or more. The genes are TRBV5-1 and TRBJ2-7, with a weak D call TRBD2 (6 bases). V was trimmed by 3 bases and J by 1 base, leaving 8 bases between them. The CDR3 loop spans 13 amino acids. Germline V CDR1 and CDR2: SGHRS, YFSETQ. In DNA, the CDR3 is TGCGCCAGCAGCTGGGAGGCGTCCTACGAGCAGTACTTC. It yields the protein CASSWEASYEQYF.

This clonotype was detected a few times. This chain joins TRBV24-1 and TRBJ2-1; possibly TRBD1 or TRBD2 for D (5 bases each). The CDR3 is 13 residues long. Per germline, CDR1 KGHDR and CDR2 SFDVKD. Trimming left V 5 bases short and J 5 bases short, with 9 bases between. The CDR3 DNA reads TGTGCCACCAGTGTAGGGACGCACAATGAGCAGTTCTTC. Translation: CATSVGTHNEQFF.

This clonotype showed up many times. The chain couples TRBV29-1 to TRBJ1-1; D unresolved. V gave up 4 bases and J gave up 0 bases, with 6 bases separating them. CDR3 length: 12 residues. Germline assignment: CDR1 SQVTM and CDR2 ANQGSEA. The CDR3: CSVVLLNTEAFF. CDR3 DNA: TGCAGCGTTGTATTACTGAACACTGAAGCTTTCTTT.

This clonotype was seen repeatedly, ten times or more. The chain links TRBV7-9 to TRBJ2-7; D is ambiguous. V lost 8 bases, J lost 1 base, and 9 bases lay in between. CDR1 SEHNR and CDR2 FQNEAQ come from the germline V gene (reference sequence). The CDR3 length is 12 residues. In DNA, the CDR3 is TGTGCCAGCGGTCGGTGGTCCTACGAGCAGTACTTC. It yields the protein CASGRWSYEQYF. The full variable domain, with the rest looked up from reference TRBV7-9 and TRBJ2-7, is DTGVSQNPRHKITKRGQNVTFRCDPISEHNRLYWYRQTLGQGPEFLTYFQNEAQLEKSRLLSDRFSAERPKGSFSTLEIQRTEQGDSAMYLCASGRWSYEQYFGPGTRLTVT.

The chain combines TRBV10-3 with TRBJ1-1, with 7 bases fitting TRBD1. CDR3 length: 13 residues. Trimming took 2 bases from V and 6 from J; bases not matched to a gene: 3. Germline CDR1 is ENHRY and CDR2 is SYGVKD. CDR3 protein: CAISEDRVSEAFF. The CDR3 DNA reads TGTGCCATCAGTGAGGACAGGGTATCTGAAGCTTTCTTT.

This clonotype was detected many times. The V gene is TRBV20-1, the J gene TRBJ1-2, with D perhaps TRBD1 (5 bases). This CDR3 has 13 residues. The germline gives CDR1 DFQATT, CDR2 SNEGSKA (reference sequence). V gave up 6 bases and J gave up 4 bases, with 15 bases separating them. In nucleotides, the CDR3 is TGCAGTGCCTGGGACGGGAACAGCTATGGCTACACCTTC. Protein: CSAWDGNSYGYTF.

The rearrangement uses TRBV5-4 and TRBJ1-2; 7 bases agree with TRBD1. The CDR3 contains 14 residues. Germline V CDR1 and CDR2: SGHNT, YYREEE (reference sequence). V lost 5 bases to trimming and J lost 0 bases; unmatched junction nucleotides: 4. The CDR3 spells CASSTTGANYGYTF. In nucleotides, the CDR3 is TGTGCCAGCAGTACCACAGGGGCTAACTATGGCTACACCTTC.

This clonotype was counted a few times. This is likely a read error, given that the CDR3 carries no conserved phenylalanine or tryptophan at its end. V and J are TRBV7-3 and TRBJ1-6; D is unclear. This CDR3 contains 15 residues. CDR1 is SGHTA, CDR2 FQGTGA, per germline. The V and J ends lost 2 bases and 5 bases respectively, with 10 bases between them. The CDR3 region is CASSLGSPNNSPLHL. The CDR3 region has the DNA TGTGCCAGCAGCTTAGGCAGCCCAAATAATTCACCCCTCCACCTT.

The V gene is TRBV11-2, the J gene TRBJ2-1, with 15 bases fitting TRBD2. The germline CDR1 and CDR2 sequences are SGHAT and FQNNGV. This CDR3 contains 17 residues. V trimming: 5 bases; J trimming: 6 bases; junction bases outside the gene matches: 8. The CDR3 region is CASSLRTSGGAVNEQFF. CDR3 DNA sequence: TGTGCCAGCAGCCTCCGGACTAGCGGGGGGGCGGTCAATGAGCAGTTCTTC.

This clonotype was picked up many times. The chain recombines TRBV2 with TRBJ1-4, with 8 bases matching TRBD1. The V gene's germline CDR1 is SNHLY and CDR2 FYNNEI. V shed 6 bases, J shed 8 bases, and the junction held 5 bases outside the gene matches. The CDR3 spans 13 residues. DNA of the CDR3: TGTGCCAGCAGCCTGACAGGGGAGGAAAAACTGTTTTTT. It yields the protein CASSLTGEEKLFF.

V is TRBV5-1 and J is TRBJ2-5; D is uncertain. The V gene lost 4 bases and the J gene lost 3 bases, with 4 bases spanning the gap. The germline gives CDR1 SGHRS, CDR2 YFSETQ. The CDR3 consists of 11 residues. The CDR3 here is CASSQKETQYF. The CDR3 DNA follows: TGCGCCAGCAGCCAGAAAGAGACCCAGTACTTC.

In this sample, this clonotype turned up a few times. The rearrangement links TRBV7-9 to TRBJ2-1; 14 bases match TRBD2. CDR1 and CDR2 from the germline V gene are SEHNR and FQNEAQ (reference sequence). This CDR3 spans 21 amino acids. The ends lost 5 bases at V and 0 bases at J; junction bases unmatched: 15. CDR3 coding DNA: TGTGCCAGCAGCCCAGCGACTAGCGGGGGGGCCCTTTTTAGCTCCTACAATGAGCAGTTCTTC. This gives the protein CASSPATSGGALFSSYNEQFF.

The chain links TRBV15 to TRBJ1-2, with a weak D call TRBD1 (5 bases). The CDR3 spans 14 residues. CDR1 is LNHNV and CDR2 is YYDKDF in the germline V gene (reference sequence). Trimming pared 6 bases from V and 5 bases from J, leaving 16 bases between. The CDR3 bases are TGTGCCACCAGAAACTCAGGGTCTTGGTATGGCTACACCTTC. The encoded protein is CATRNSGSWYGYTF.

The chain links TRBV7-3 to TRBJ2-7; 9 nucleotides align to TRBD1. The CDR3 length is 16 residues. V lost 5 bases, J lost 1 base, and 9 bases stayed unmatched. Germline-derived CDR1 and CDR2 are SGHTA and FQGTGA. CDR3 bases: TGTGCCAGCAGCGAAACCGGGACAGGGACATCCTACGAGCAGTACTTC. It yields the protein CASSETGTGTSYEQYF.

This clonotype appeared many times. The chain recombines TRBV10-3 with TRBJ1-1, with unresolved D. CDR3 length equals 15 residues. Germline V gene data show CDR1 as ENHRY and CDR2 as SYGVKD. V was pared by 3 bases and J by 6 bases, with 17 bases between. CDR3: CAISEGSTRGPEAFF. CDR3 nucleotide sequence: TGTGCCATCAGTGAAGGGTCAACCCGAGGGCCTGAAGCTTTCTTT.

This clonotype was recorded a few times. The chain employs TRBV6-1 and TRBJ1-2; 8 nucleotides match TRBD1. The CDR3 has 13 amino acids. The ends lost 8 bases at V and 5 bases at J; junction bases unmatched: 7. The V gene's germline CDR1 is MNHNS and CDR2 SASEGT. CDR3 region: CASGPDRDYGYTF. In DNA, the CDR3 is TGTGCCAGCGGCCCGGACAGGGATTATGGCTACACCTTC.

The V and J genes are TRBV27 and TRBJ2-5; TRBD2 matches 10 bases. Unmatched junction bases numbered 22, after V lost 5 bases and J lost 7 bases. This CDR3 comprises 19 residues. Germline loops: CDR1 MNHEY, CDR2 SMNVEV (reference sequence). CDR3 in amino acids: CASSPTPAGGRQEVRTQYF. The CDR3 nucleotides read TGTGCCAGCAGTCCTACTCCAGCGGGGGGGAGGCAGGAAGTAAGGACCCAGTACTTC.

Concerning this clonotype: Germline and junction disagree at one end, which may indicate a read error. The chain links TRBV7-9 to TRBJ1-1, with D perhaps TRBD1 (5 bases). Germline assignment: CDR1 SEHNR and CDR2 FQNEAQ (reference sequence). This CDR3 has 14 amino acids. DNA of the CDR3: TGTGCCAGCAGCTTGGGGCAAAAGAACACTGAAGCTTACTTT. Its protein product is CASSLGQKNTEAYF.

The chain employs TRBV6-1 and TRBJ2-1, with TRBD2 identical over 14 bases. This CDR3 has 16 amino acids. The germline gives CDR1 MNHNS, CDR2 SASEGT. V was pared by 4 bases and J by 5 bases, with 4 bases of the junction left unmatched. The CDR3 bases are TGTGCCAGCAGTGGACTAGCGGGGGGGGTGGACAATGAGCAGTTCTTC. Translation: CASSGLAGGVDNEQFF.